These 26 T cell receptor beta chains were sequenced from one sample in a study of technical replicates of blood from a handful of donors. Generated by immunoSEQ multiplex PCR, the TCRdb table keeps only in-frame clones and is missing some. The sample holds about 88,000 clones; around 93% are singletons and the top ten take 0.34%. The sequenced sample consisted of T cells isolated from PBMCs. These TCRs come from a human donor in good health.

This clone showed up just once. The CDR3 region has the DNA TGTGCCAGCAGCCAAGACAGATCCTACGAGCAGTACTTC. As protein: CASSQDRSYEQYF. The chain carries TRBV5-4 and TRBJ2-7, with D possibly matching TRBD1 (5 bases). Germline V lookup: CDR1 SGHNT, CDR2 YYREEE (reference sequence). This CDR3 is built from 13 residues. The V and J ends lost 4 bases and 1 base respectively, with 9 bases between them.

The J gene is TRBJ1-2, the V gene TRBV30; weak D call: TRBD1 (5 bases). With 3 bases removed from V and 4 bases from J, the gap between germline ends came to 18 bases. The CDR3 totals 15 residues. Germline V CDR1 and CDR2: GTSNPN, SVGIG (reference sequence). The DNA for the CDR3 is TGTGCCTGGAGGCGGGGGACCTTGACCAGCTATGGCTACACCTTC. This encodes CAWRRGTLTSYGYTF.

V gene TRBV29-1 combines with J gene TRBJ2-7; 8 bases map to TRBD2. The germline V gene encodes CDR1 SQVTM and CDR2 ANQGSEA. The CDR3 sequence is 15 residues long. V gave up 6 bases and J gave up 1 base; unmatched junction bases: 11. The CDR3 DNA reads TGCAGCGTGAACGAAGGACTAGCAGGGTCCTACGAGCAGTACTTC. It encodes CSVNEGLAGSYEQYF.

The rearrangement joins TRBV30 to TRBJ2-7, with D possibly TRBD1 on 6 matching bases. V was trimmed by 6 bases and J by 3 bases, leaving 21 bases between them. The CDR3 totals 15 residues. Germline V gives CDR1 GTSNPN, CDR2 SVGIG (reference sequence). CDR3 DNA sequence: TGTGCCTGTTTCCCTCTGGGGGCGAGGAGCTACGAGCAGTACTTC. Translated: CACFPLGARSYEQYF.

The sample holds one count of this clone. J is TRBJ2-7 and V is TRBV6-1; 12 bases agree with TRBD2. Trimming at V came to 2 bases and at J to 6 bases, leaving 8 bases not matched to a gene. The CDR3 totals 16 residues. The germline CDR1 and CDR2 sequences are MNHNS and SASEGT. The CDR3 nucleotides are TGTGCCAGCAGTGAAACCCCACTAGCGGGAGGAGCCGAGCAGTACTTC. Protein product: CASSETPLAGGAEQYF.

The gene calls are TRBV10-3 and TRBJ2-3; 9 positions agree with TRBD2. Germline V gene sequence: CDR1 ENHRY, CDR2 SYGVKD. J was trimmed by 3 bases and V by 3 bases; bases with no gene match: 4. The CDR3 is made up of 15 amino acids. The DNA for the CDR3 is TGTGCCATCAGTGATGGCGGGGGGGGAACAGATACGCAGTATTTT. Translated, it gives CAISDGGGGTDTQYF.

The chain uses TRBV6-5 and TRBJ1-3; 9 nucleotides match TRBD1. The CDR3 spans 15 residues. Germline CDR1 reads MNHEY; CDR2 reads SVGAGI. With 4 bases clipped from V and 3 bases from J, the junction kept 4 bases outside the gene matches. The CDR3 sequence is CASSWTGVLGNTIYF. The CDR3 coding sequence is TGTGCCAGCAGTTGGACAGGGGTCCTTGGAAACACCATATATTTT.

The CDR3 spells CSVGDTQYF. DNA of the CDR3: TGCAGTGTCGGAGATACGCAGTATTTT. The chain links TRBV20-1 to TRBJ2-3; D uncertain. V was pared by 7 bases and J by 5 bases, with 4 bases between. The CDR3 runs 9 residues. Germline CDR1 and CDR2: DFQATT and SNEGSKA (reference sequence).

The chain combines TRBV27 with TRBJ2-7, with D tentatively TRBD1 (6 bases). V was shortened by 10 bases and J by 0 bases, with 10 bases between the two germline ends. The CDR3 sequence is 12 residues long. Germline lookup yields CDR1 MNHEY and CDR2 SMNVEV (reference sequence). The CDR3 reads CATGTPSYEQYF. The CDR3, as DNA: TGTGCCACCGGGACACCCTCCTACGAGCAGTACTTC.

The chain employs TRBV10-3 and TRBJ2-5; TRBD2 might be the D (6 bases). Germline CDR1 reads ENHRY; CDR2 reads SYGVKD. V was clipped by 6 bases and J by 2 bases, with 16 bases between them. The CDR3 totals 15 residues. The CDR3 sequence: CAIRPSASFQETQYF. The CDR3 DNA reads as TGTGCCATCAGACCTAGCGCCTCATTTCAAGAGACCCAGTACTTC.

The chain combines TRBV7-2 with TRBJ2-1; a possible D gene is TRBD1 (6 bases). CDR1 and CDR2 (germline): SGHTA, FQGNSA. CDR3 length equals 14 residues. V was cut by 3 bases and J by 3 bases, with 9 bases left in between. The CDR3 reads CASSLGASYNEQFF. CDR3 DNA sequence: TGTGCCAGCAGCTTGGGGGCCAGCTACAATGAGCAGTTCTTC.

The V call is TRBV10-2, the J call TRBJ2-1; 14 bases are shared with TRBD2. V lost 7 bases to trimming and J lost 6 bases; unmatched junction nucleotides: 8. The V gene's germline CDR1 is WSHSY and CDR2 SAAADI. This CDR3 contains 16 residues. The CDR3 spells CASTGLAGGKSNEQFF. CDR3 sequence (DNA): TGCGCCAGCACCGGACTAGCGGGAGGCAAGTCCAATGAGCAGTTCTTC.

The chain carries TRBV29-1 and TRBJ2-3, with TRBD1 matching over 8 bases. CDR1 and CDR2 (germline): SQVTM, ANQGSEA. The CDR3 has 12 residues. V lost 5 bases to trimming and J lost 9 bases; unmatched junction nucleotides: 7. The CDR3 spells CSVRGQGGTQYF. Written as DNA, the CDR3 is TGCAGCGTTCGAGGACAGGGAGGCACGCAGTATTTT.

J is TRBJ2-5 and V is TRBV5-4, with D unresolved. The germline V and J ends were trimmed by 1 base and 6 bases, with 10 bases remaining between them. The CDR3 is made up of 13 amino acids. Per germline, CDR1 SGHNT and CDR2 YYREEE (reference sequence). The CDR3 sequence is CASSLYVQKTQYF. For the CDR3, the DNA is TGTGCCAGCAGCTTGTACGTTCAGAAGACCCAGTACTTC. Filled out from reference TRBV5-4 and TRBJ2-5, the complete variable domain reads ETGVTQSPTHLIKTRGQQVTLRCSSQSGHNTVSWYQQALGQGPQFIFQYYREEENGRGNFPPRFSGLQFPNYSSELNVNALELDDSALYLCASSLYVQKTQYFGPGTRLLVL.

The J gene is TRBJ2-7, the V gene TRBV27; D might be TRBD2 (6 bases). Between the trimmed V and J ends, which lost 5 bases and 0 bases, there was a span of 17 bases. The CDR3 spans 16 residues. The germline V gene has CDR1 MNHEY and CDR2 SMNVEV (reference sequence). CDR3 sequence: CASSGSGTLSSYEQYF. The CDR3 DNA reads TGTGCCAGCAGTGGATCCGGGACTCTAAGCTCCTACGAGCAGTACTTC.

The chain employs TRBV10-3 and TRBJ1-5; D is possibly TRBD1 (5 bases). The CDR3 length is 12 residues. V was shortened by 4 bases and J by 5 bases, with 6 bases between the two germline ends. Germline V CDR1 and CDR2: ENHRY, SYGVKD. This chain's CDR3 is CAISAGDQPQHF. The CDR3 bases are TGTGCCATCAGTGCGGGGGATCAGCCCCAGCATTTT.

This chain links TRBV4-3 with TRBJ2-7, with 8 bases identical to TRBD2. The CDR3 covers 15 residues. V was clipped by 1 base and J by 2 bases; unmatched bases: 4. The germline V gene has CDR1 LGHNA and CDR2 YSLEER. CDR3 DNA: TGCGCCAGCAGCCAAGGGGTTAGCGGGACCTACGAGCAGTACTTC. This translates into CASSQGVSGTYEQYF.

The chain combines TRBV7-2 with TRBJ2-5; D possibly corresponds to TRBD1 (5 bases). Per the germline V gene, CDR1 is SGHTA and CDR2 is FQGNSA. V was shortened by 2 bases and J by 9 bases, with 10 bases between the two germline ends. The CDR3 sequence is 12 residues long. CDR3 coding DNA: TGTGCCAGCAGCTTAAGGGGCCAGGCCCAGTACTTC. Residues: CASSLRGQAQYF.

This chain uses TRBV5-4 with TRBJ1-1; tentatively, D is TRBD1 (6 bases). V shed 4 bases and J shed 9 bases, with 19 bases lying between them. In germline, CDR1 is SGHNT, CDR2 YYREEE (reference sequence). The CDR3 runs 14 residues. The CDR3: CASSTYRDIEKAFF. The CDR3 coding sequence is TGTGCCAGCAGCACGTACCGGGACATCGAAAAAGCTTTCTTT.

The chain carries TRBV6-1 and TRBJ2-7, with D maybe TRBD2 (6 bases). Germline V gene sequence: CDR1 MNHNS, CDR2 SASEGT. This CDR3 spans 15 amino acids. The V end lost 2 bases, the J end lost 2 bases, and 13 bases lay between the germline ends. CDR3 residues: CASSERGGEAYEQYF. The DNA for the CDR3 is TGTGCCAGCAGTGAAAGGGGAGGTGAGGCCTACGAGCAGTACTTC.

The chain joins TRBV30 to TRBJ2-7; D may be TRBD1 (5 bases). CDR3 length: 13 amino acids. CDR1 is GTSNPN and CDR2 is SVGIG in the germline V gene (reference sequence). Trimming stripped 0 bases from V and 5 bases from J, with 11 bases between. CDR3 residues: CAWSVRRANEQYF. The CDR3 DNA reads as TGTGCCTGGAGTGTCCGCAGGGCTAACGAGCAGTACTTC.

The rearrangement links TRBV10-3 to TRBJ1-1; 7 bases fit TRBD1. Trimming at V came to 6 bases and at J to 5 bases, leaving 6 bases not matched to a gene. The CDR3 consists of 13 residues. Germline CDR1 is ENHRY and CDR2 is SYGVKD. The CDR3 reads CAIRAGTETEAFF. The CDR3 nucleotides are TGTGCCATCAGAGCCGGGACAGAAACTGAAGCTTTCTTT.

This clone is a singleton in its sample. The V call is TRBV19, the J call TRBJ2-7, with 8 bases identical to TRBD2. Germline loops: CDR1 LNHDA, CDR2 SQIVND (reference sequence). Trimming removed 3 bases from V and 4 bases from J; junction bases left unmatched: 5. CDR3 length: 14 amino acids. The CDR3 loop is CASSMGAGVYEQYF. In DNA form, the CDR3 reads TGTGCCAGTAGTATGGGAGCGGGAGTATACGAGCAGTACTTC.

This sequence joins TRBV6-1 and TRBJ2-7; 14 nucleotides match TRBD2. CDR1 is MNHNS, CDR2 SASEGT, per germline. This CDR3 has 15 amino acids. Trimming at V came to 4 bases and at J to 3 bases, leaving 2 bases not matched to a gene. CDR3 sequence: CASSGLAGGLYEQYF. CDR3 DNA: TGTGCCAGCAGTGGACTAGCGGGAGGGCTCTACGAGCAGTACTTC.

As DNA, the CDR3 is TGTGCCACCAGCAGAGACCTAACCGGGGAGCTGTTTTTT. Protein sequence: CATSRDLTGELFF. The chain recombines TRBV15 with TRBJ2-2, with no clear D. The CDR3 length is 13 residues. V lost 0 bases and J lost 5, with 4 bases in between. Looked up from germline, CDR1 is LNHNV and CDR2 is YYDKDF (reference sequence).

V usage is TRBV18 and J usage is TRBJ2-7; weak D call: TRBD1 (6 bases). CDR1 is KGHSH and CDR2 is LQKENI in the germline V gene. Trimming cost V 5 bases and J 6 bases, with 11 bases left between them. This CDR3 has 12 residues. The CDR3 nucleotides are TGTGCCAGCTCAGCCGCAGGGGTCGAGCAGTACTTC. This sequence encodes CASSAAGVEQYF.